This T cell receptor beta chain was recorded in a study of blood T cell repertoires in COVID-19. For the study at large: COVID-19 samples collected from the United States, Italy and Spain covered acute and convalescent phases. Sources were T cells, B-cell-depleted T cells, or PBMCs; the material itself was cDNA or gDNA.

The CDR3 has 18 residues. The germline V gene encodes CDR1 MGHDK and CDR2 SYGVNS. V lost 2 bases, J lost 4 bases, and 13 bases stayed unmatched. As handled by the study authors: Amplified reference gene primers provided the basis for estimating nucleated cell counts. Libraries were prepared by immunoSEQ multiplex PCR; TCRdb keeps only in-frame clonotypes and omits some of them. Clone size and V and J calls were adopted from that table, with D and trimming inferred from the DNA. The repertoire holds more than 100,000 clones, with roughly 84% as singletons. The TCR was taken from a man in his sixties with acute or convalescent COVID-19. The sample comprised peripheral blood. V is TRBV25-1 and J is TRBJ1-2; the match to TRBD1 covers 10 bases. CDR3 sequence reads: CASSEGFGQGDPIYGYTF. CDR3 in DNA: TGTGCCAGCAGTGAAGGCTTCGGACAGGGGGACCCTATCTATGGCTACACCTTC.